Listed below are T cell receptor beta chains from one sample, sequenced in a study of blood T cell repertoires in COVID-19. Produced via immunoSEQ multiplex PCR; TCRdb's table is partial and in-frame only. The sample holds more than 12,000 clones; 80% to 90% are singletons and the top ten take approximately 3%. The sequenced sample consisted of peripheral blood. The receptors originated from a human donor in a cohort sampled during active COVID-19. CDR3s include the opening cysteine and the closing phenylalanine or tryptophan. D genes are given only for firm matches. Some rows have no size entry. The others give once, few or many, or a class for an expanded clone.

J gene	D gene	V gene	clone size	CDR3 protein	CDR3 DNA
TRBJ1-2	-	TRBV27	few	CASSAQGDYGYTF	TGTGCCAGCAGTGCACAGGGTGACTATGGCTACACCTTC
TRBJ2-1	-	TRBV10-2	-	CASSESRGLVYNEQFF	TGCGCCAGCAGTGAGTCAAGGGGACTCGTCTACAATGAGCAGTTCTTC
TRBJ1-2	TRBD1	TRBV30	-	CAWTVDRGDYGYTF	TGTGCCTGGACCGTAGACAGGGGAGACTATGGCTACACCTTC
TRBJ2-2	-	TRBV6-5	-	CASSYLGARTGELFF	TGTGCCAGCAGTTACTTGGGGGCTCGTACCGGGGAGCTGTTTTTT
TRBJ1-3	-	TRBV3-1/TRBV3-2	-	CASKQQTQDSSGNTIYF	TGTGCCAGCAAACAGCAAACCCAGGACAGCTCTGGAAACACCATATATTTT
TRBJ2-7	-	TRBV5-6	-	CASSLPGRGNEQYF	TGTGCCAGCAGCTTGCCCGGGAGAGGTAACGAGCAGTACTTC
TRBJ2-1	-	TRBV7-8	-	CASSLEPGGGQYNEQFF	TGTGCCAGCAGCTTAGAACCTGGGGGCGGACAGTACAATGAGCAGTTCTTC
TRBJ1-5	-	TRBV20-1	once	CSASGGQGGYQPQHF	TGCAGTGCTAGTGGGGGGCAGGGTGGTTATCAGCCCCAGCATTTT
TRBJ1-4	-	TRBV9	-	CASSPRTGATNEKLFF	TGTGCCAGCAGCCCGCGGACCGGGGCAACTAATGAAAAACTGTTTTTT
TRBJ2-5	-	TRBV5-1	-	CASSSRQGSGETQYF	TGCGCCAGCAGTTCGCGCCAGGGATCTGGAGAGACCCAGTACTTC
TRBJ2-3	-	TRBV28	-	CASSFVQGKDTQYF	TGTGCCAGCAGTTTCGTCCAGGGAAAAGATACGCAGTATTTT
TRBJ2-2	-	TRBV2	-	CASSSRGTGELFF	TGTGCCAGCAGTTCACGGGGGACCGGGGAGCTGTTTTTT
TRBJ1-2	-	TRBV3-1/TRBV3-2	-	CASAPGQNYGYTF	TGTGCCAGCGCTCCCGGACAGAACTATGGCTACACCTTC
TRBJ1-2	-	TRBV5-6	-	CASSQDRNYGYTF	TGTGCCAGCAGCCAGGACAGAAACTATGGCTACACCTTC
TRBJ2-6	TRBD1	TRBV19	once	CASSGTGLGGANVLTF	TGTGCCAGTAGTGGGACAGGGCTAGGCGGGGCCAACGTCCTGACTTTC
TRBJ1-6	-	TRBV5-8	-	CASTGGASYNSPLHF	TGTGCCAGCACGGGGGGCGCCTCCTATAATTCACCCCTCCACTTT
TRBJ1-4	-	TRBV30	-	CASSRDGATNEKLFF	TGTGCCTCCAGCAGGGATGGGGCAACTAATGAAAAACTGTTTTTT
TRBJ1-3	TRBD1	TRBV3-1/TRBV3-2	-	CASSSSDREANTIYF	TGTGCCAGCAGCAGTTCCGACAGGGAAGCAAACACCATATATTTT
TRBJ1-1	-	TRBV2	-	CASSVLGIGDTEAFF	TGTGCCAGCAGTGTTTTGGGGATAGGGGACACTGAAGCTTTCTTT
TRBJ1-4	-	TRBV30	-	CAGAGPTNEKLFF	TGTGCGGGGGCAGGCCCAACTAATGAAAAACTGTTTTTT
TRBJ2-7	TRBD1	TRBV11-2	-	CASSTIDRGLSYEQYF	TGTGCCAGCAGCACAATCGACAGGGGGCTATCCTACGAGCAGTACTTC
TRBJ1-4	-	TRBV6-5	-	CASSPPGRGGKLFF	TGTGCCAGCAGCCCGCCGGGCCGCGGGGGGAAACTGTTTTTT
TRBJ2-1	TRBD2	TRBV10-1	-	CASSAIRGDDEQFF	TGCGCCAGCAGTGCGATACGGGGGGACGATGAGCAGTTCTTC
TRBJ2-2	-	TRBV6-5	-	CASSLQGRGTGELFF	TGTGCCAGCAGTCTACAGGGACGCGGCACCGGGGAGCTGTTTTTT
TRBJ1-2	TRBD1	TRBV5-5	-	CASSSRDRGALNYGYTF	TGTGCCAGCAGCTCCCGAGACAGGGGTGCTCTAAACTATGGCTACACCTTC
TRBJ2-1	TRBD1	TRBV3-1/TRBV3-2	-	CASSQSTGAEQFF	TGTGCCAGCAGCCAGTCTACAGGGGCCGAGCAGTTCTTC
TRBJ1-2	-	TRBV9	-	CASSVGGGENYGYTF	TGTGCCAGCAGCGTGGGTGGAGGAGAGAACTATGGCTACACCTTC
TRBJ2-7	-	TRBV5-5	-	CASSIQMDYEQYF	TGTGCCAGCAGCATACAGATGGACTACGAGCAGTACTTC
TRBJ2-3	-	TRBV18	once	CASSPTGGREDTQYF	TGTGCCAGCTCACCTACCGGGGGGCGGGAAGATACGCAGTATTTT